The clone carrying this TCR beta chain was observed once. Germline V gives CDR1 SGHAT, CDR2 FQDESV (reference sequence). The CDR3 extends over 14 amino acids. Trimming took off 2 bases at V and 7 bases at J, with 11 bases between the two ends. The data derive from a study of blood T cell repertoires in COVID-19. Across the study: Samples representing acute and convalescent COVID-19 were sourced from the United States, Italy and Spain. PBMCs, B-cell-depleted T cells, or T cells provided the cDNA or gDNA that made up the material.

Original handling: Nucleated cell counts were estimated from reference gene primer amplification. Some clones are missing from TCRdb's copy, which holds only in-frame ones; the method was immunoSEQ multiplex PCR. The DNA gave D and trimming, while V, J and clone size come from that table. The sample carries fewer than 250,000 clones, 80% to 90% recorded once. The specimen was peripheral blood. This TCR was sampled from an elderly woman with acute or convalescent COVID-19. The chain is built from TRBV11-1 and TRBJ1-4; possible D gene TRBD1, 5 bases. CDR3 protein: CASSLRDSAEKLFF. The CDR3 bases are TGTGCCAGCAGCTTACGGGACTCGGCTGAAAAACTGTTTTTT.